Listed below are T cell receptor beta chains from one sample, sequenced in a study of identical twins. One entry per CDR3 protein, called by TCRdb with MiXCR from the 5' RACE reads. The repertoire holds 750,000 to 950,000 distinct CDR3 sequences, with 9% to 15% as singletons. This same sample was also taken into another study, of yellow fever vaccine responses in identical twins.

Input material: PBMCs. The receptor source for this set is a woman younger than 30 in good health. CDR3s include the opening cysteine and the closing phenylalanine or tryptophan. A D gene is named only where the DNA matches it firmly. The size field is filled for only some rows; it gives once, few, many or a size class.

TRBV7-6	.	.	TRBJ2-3	TGTGCCAGCAGCTTCTCCCAGGGGAAGTGGGTTGGAGATACGCAGTATTTT	CASSFSQGKWVGDTQYF
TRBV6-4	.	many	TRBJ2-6	TGTGCCAGCAGTGAAATCTCTGGGGCCAACGTCCTGACTTTC	CASSEISGANVLTF
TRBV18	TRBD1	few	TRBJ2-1	TGTGCCAGCTCACCGCAGGACAGGAGCTCCTACAATGAGCAGTTCTTC	CASSPQDRSSYNEQFF
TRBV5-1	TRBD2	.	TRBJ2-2	TGCGCCAGCAGCCGAGGTACTAGCGGAATCACCGGGGAGCTGTTTTTT	CASSRGTSGITGELFF
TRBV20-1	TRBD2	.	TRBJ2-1	TGCAGTGGACCGAGGCGGGGGACCTACAATGAGCAGTTCTTC	CSGPRRGTYNEQFF
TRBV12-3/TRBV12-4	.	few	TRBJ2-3	TGTGCCAGCAACTATAGGCGTGGGAGCACAGATACGCAGTATTTT	CASNYRRGSTDTQYF
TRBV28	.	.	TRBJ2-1	TGTGCCAGCAGATCCGGAACAGCCATCTTGACCGGTGAGCAGTTCTTC	CASRSGTAILTGEQFF
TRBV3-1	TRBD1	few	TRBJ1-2	TGTGCCAGCAGCTACAAGGGGACAGGGAATGGCTACACCTTC	CASSYKGTGNGYTF
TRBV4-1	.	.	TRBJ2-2	TGCGCCAGCAGCTCTAGGGAGGATACCGGGGGGGAGCTGTTTTTT	CASSSREDTGGELFF
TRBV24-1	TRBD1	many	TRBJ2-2	TGTGCCACCGGCCGGGACAGAATTTCCGGGGAGCTGTTTTTT	CATGRDRISGELFF
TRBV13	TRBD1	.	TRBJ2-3	TGTGCCAGCAGTCCTCGGACAGGGACGAGCACAGATACGCAGTATTTT	CASSPRTGTSTDTQYF
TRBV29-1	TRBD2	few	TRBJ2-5	TGCAGCGGCCTCCTGCGCGGGAGTCGTCAAGAGACCCAGTACTTC	CSGLLRGSRQETQYF
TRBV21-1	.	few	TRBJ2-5	TGTGCCAGCAGCAAAGGCCGGGCTAAAGAGACCCAGTACTTC	CASSKGRAKETQYF
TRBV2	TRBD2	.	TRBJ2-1	TGTGCCAGCAGTGAGAGCGGGATTCTCTACAATGAGCAGTTCTTC	CASSESGILYNEQFF
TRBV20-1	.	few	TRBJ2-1	TGCAGTGCTACCCGGGTAGCGGCCTACAATGAGCAGTTCTTC	CSATRVAAYNEQFF
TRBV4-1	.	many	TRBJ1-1	TGCGCCAGCAGCCAAGTGCTGGGACCGAACACTGAAGCTTTCTTT	CASSQVLGPNTEAFF
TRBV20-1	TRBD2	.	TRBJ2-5	TGCAGTGCTAGACTAGCGGGTGTTGTCGAGACCCAGTACTTC	CSARLAGVVETQYF
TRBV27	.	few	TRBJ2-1	TGTGCCAGCAGTCAACTAAGCGGACCCCTCTCCTACAATGAGCAGTTCTTC	CASSQLSGPLSYNEQFF
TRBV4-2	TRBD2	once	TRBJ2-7	TGTGCCAGCAGACAAGGGGTTACAAGCGGGAGCTCCTACGAGCAGTACTTC	CASRQGVTSGSSYEQYF
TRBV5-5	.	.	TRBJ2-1	TGTGCCAGCAGCCCTCCTCCCGGGTACAATGAGCAGTTCTTC	CASSPPPGYNEQFF
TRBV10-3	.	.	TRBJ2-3	TGTGCCATCACCCCGTCAGCTTCCACAGATACGCAGTATTTT	CAITPSASTDTQYF
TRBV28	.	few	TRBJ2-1	TGTGCCAGCAGTCCACCCCTCCATGAGCAGTTCTTC	CASSPPLHEQFF
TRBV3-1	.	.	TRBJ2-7	TGTGCCAGCAGTAACAGACAGGGAGGGTCCTACGAGCAGTACTTC	CASSNRQGGSYEQYF
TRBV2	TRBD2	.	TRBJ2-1	TGTGCCAGCAGTGAGCTAGCGGGAGTGTTCAATGAGCAGTTCTTC	CASSELAGVFNEQFF
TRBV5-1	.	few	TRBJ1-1	TGCGCCAGCAGCTTGGCTGGAGGGGAGAGGACTGAAGCTTTCTTT	CASSLAGGERTEAFF
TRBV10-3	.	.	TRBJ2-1	TGTGCCATCAGTGCTCGGGAGAATGAGCAGTTCTTC	CAISARENEQFF
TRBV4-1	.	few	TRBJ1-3	TGCGCCAGCAGCCAAGGAATCGGTGGCTCTGGAAACACCATATATTTT	CASSQGIGGSGNTIYF
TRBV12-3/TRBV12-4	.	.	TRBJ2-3	TGTGCCAGCAGTCCCCCTAAGTCCAGCACAGATACGCAGTATTTT	CASSPPKSSTDTQYF
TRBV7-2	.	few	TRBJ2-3	TGTGCCAGCAGCACCAGTCCCCCGGGGTCAGGCACAGATACGCAGTATTTT	CASSTSPPGSGTDTQYF
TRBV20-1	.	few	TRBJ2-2	TGCAGTGGCAGGATAAACACCGGGGAGCTGTTTTTT	CSGRINTGELFF
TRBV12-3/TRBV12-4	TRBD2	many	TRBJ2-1	TGTGCCAGCAGTTTGTCGTCTAGCGGGAGGGCGTACAATGAGCAGTTCTTC	CASSLSSSGRAYNEQFF
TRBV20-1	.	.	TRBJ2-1	TGCAGTGCCCCCCCTCTCACCGACTTCCTCAATGAGCAGTTCTTC	CSAPPLTDFLNEQFF
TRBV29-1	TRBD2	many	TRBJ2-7	TGCAGCGTTGAGACTAGCGACAGCTCCTACGAGCAGTACTTC	CSVETSDSSYEQYF
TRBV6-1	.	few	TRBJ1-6	TGTGCCAGCAGGGACCCAGGGGATGGTTCACCCCTCCACTTT	CASRDPGDGSPLHF
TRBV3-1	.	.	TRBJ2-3	TGTGCCAGCAGCCAAGATAGAAACGACTGGATAGGAACAGATACGCAGTATTTT	CASSQDRNDWIGTDTQYF
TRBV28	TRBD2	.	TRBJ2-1	TGTGCCAGCAGTTCCTATTATACACCGGGACTAGCGGTTAATGAGCAGTTCTTC	CASSSYYTPGLAVNEQFF
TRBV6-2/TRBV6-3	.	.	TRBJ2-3	TGTGCCAGCAGTTCACGGCCGATCGATACGCAGTATTTT	CASSSRPIDTQYF
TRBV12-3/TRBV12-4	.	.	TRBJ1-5	TGTGCCAGCAGTTTAAATGCCCAAACTAATCAGCCCCAGCATTTT	CASSLNAQTNQPQHF
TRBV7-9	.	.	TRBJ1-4	TGTGCCAGCAGCTTACGCGGCCCGGAAAAACTGTTTTTT	CASSLRGPEKLFF
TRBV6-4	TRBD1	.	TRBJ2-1	TGTGCCAGCAGCTATGGGACAGGGATTACTGAGCAGTTCTTC	CASSYGTGITEQFF
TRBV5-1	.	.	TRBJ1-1	TGCGCCAGCAGCTTTATGAGTAAGAACACTGAAGCTTTCTTT	CASSFMSKNTEAFF
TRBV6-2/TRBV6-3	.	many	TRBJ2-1	TGTGCCAGCAGTACTCCAGATTGGGAAACACACCCCCTGCAGTTCTTC	CASSTPDWETHPLQFF
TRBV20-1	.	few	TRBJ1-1	TGCAGTGCTAGAGACAGGGTCACTGAAGCTTTCTTT	CSARDRVTEAFF
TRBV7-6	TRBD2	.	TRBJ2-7	TGTGCCAGCAGCTTAGGCTCTGCGGGAGTCTCCTACGAGCAGTACTTC	CASSLGSAGVSYEQYF
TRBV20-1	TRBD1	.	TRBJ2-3	TGCAGTGCTAGATCATTAGGGGGCCGGTACACAGATACGCAGTATTTT	CSARSLGGRYTDTQYF
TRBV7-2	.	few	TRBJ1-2	TGTGCCAGCAGCTCCGGGCAGGGGCGGTATGGCTACACCTTC	CASSSGQGRYGYTF
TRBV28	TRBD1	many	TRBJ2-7	TGTGCCACAGCCGTCCGGGACAGGGGAAAGGGCGAGCAGTACTTC	CATAVRDRGKGEQYF
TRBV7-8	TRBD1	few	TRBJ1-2	TGTGCCAGCAGCTTCGACAGGGCCGAGCCTGGTGGCTACACCTTC	CASSFDRAEPGGYTF
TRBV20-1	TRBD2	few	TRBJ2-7	TGCAGTGCCCTAGCGGGAGGGGGCGAGCAGTACTTC	CSALAGGGEQYF
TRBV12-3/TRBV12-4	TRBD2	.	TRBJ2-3	TGTGCCAGCAGGTCACTAGCGGCCTTCACAGATACGCAGTATTTT	CASRSLAAFTDTQYF
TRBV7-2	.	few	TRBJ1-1	TGTGCCAGCAGCCCGGCGGGGGGGACTCAAGCTTTCTTT	CASSPAGGTQAFF
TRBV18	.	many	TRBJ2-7	TGTGCCAGCTCACCACTGGTAGGGGAAAGCTCCTACGAGCAGTACTTC	CASSPLVGESSYEQYF